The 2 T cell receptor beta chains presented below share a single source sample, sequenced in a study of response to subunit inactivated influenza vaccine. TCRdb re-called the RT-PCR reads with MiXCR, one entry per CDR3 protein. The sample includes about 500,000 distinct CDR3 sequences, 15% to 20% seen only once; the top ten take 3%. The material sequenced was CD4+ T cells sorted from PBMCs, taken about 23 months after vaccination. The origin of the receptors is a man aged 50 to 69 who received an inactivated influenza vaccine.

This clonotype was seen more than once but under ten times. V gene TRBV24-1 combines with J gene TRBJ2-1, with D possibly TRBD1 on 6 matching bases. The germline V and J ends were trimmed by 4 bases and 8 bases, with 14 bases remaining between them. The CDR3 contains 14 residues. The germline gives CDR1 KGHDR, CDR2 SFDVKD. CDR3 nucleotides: TGTGCCACCAGTGACCCCGTACAGGGCCATGAGCAGTTCTTC. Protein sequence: CATSDPVQGHEQFF.

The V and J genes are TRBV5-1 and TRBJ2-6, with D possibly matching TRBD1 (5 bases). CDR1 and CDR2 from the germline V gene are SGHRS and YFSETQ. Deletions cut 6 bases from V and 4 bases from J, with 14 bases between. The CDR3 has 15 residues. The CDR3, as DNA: TGCGCCAGCACCTTTCAGGGTTCGGGGGCCAACGTCCTGACTTTC. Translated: CASTFQGSGANVLTF.